This T cell receptor (beta chain) originates from a study of sequential checkpoint blockade in melanoma. This clone is classed as medium-sized (0.01 to 0.1%). Method: immunoSEQ multiplex PCR; TCRdb's copy keeps in-frame clones and lacks some. The top ten clones hold 8.5% to 10% of a sample with some 5,400 clones, around 17% of them seen once. V was pared by 6 bases and J by 2 bases, with 13 bases between. This CDR3 contains 14 residues. In germline, CDR1 is SGHNT, CDR2 YENEEA. The treatment is: randomized to nivolumab then ipilimumab (arm A) or the reverse (arm B). The chain couples TRBV11-3 to TRBJ2-5, with TRBD1 as a possible D gene (5 bases). The sequenced sample was tumor tissue (inferred from file names), obtained from a patient given nivolumab and ipilimumab in sequence. This TCR was sampled from a human donor with melanoma. The CDR3 region has the DNA TGTGCCAGCAGTTATCAGGGTAATCAAGAGACCCAGTACTTC. It encodes CASSYQGNQETQYF.